Sequencing of this TCR beta chain was carried out in a study of blood T cell repertoires in COVID-19. Authors' data handling: Reference gene primers were amplified, and this amplification served to estimate nucleated cell counts. Profiled with immunoSEQ multiplex PCR; TCRdb holds only in-frame clones, not every one. D and trimming were read from the DNA, whereas the V and J calls and clone size are those reported in that table. The sample lists approximately 150,000 clones; 80% to 90% were seen once. This receptor was taken from a woman between 55 and 75 years old with active COVID-19. The sample was peripheral blood.

Written as DNA, the CDR3 is TGTGCCAGCAGCCCCCTAGGGGGGGGATACAATGAGCAGTTCTTC. Translated: CASSPLGGGYNEQFF. The rearrangement links TRBV7-8 to TRBJ2-1; D might be TRBD2 (7 bases). Trimming shortened V by 5 bases and J by 4 bases, and 15 bases separated the two germline ends. Germline assignment: CDR1 SGHVS and CDR2 FQNEAQ. This CDR3 comprises 15 residues.